The 30 T cell receptor beta chains reported below all come from one sample, sequenced in a study of blood T cell repertoires in COVID-19. Here immunoSEQ multiplex PCR was the method, and the copy in TCRdb shows in-frame clones only, minus some. The data show approximately 210,000 clones, with roughly four fifths seen just once and 12% held by the top ten. Sample: PBMCs or T cells enriched from blood (not recorded which). The receptors were gathered from a man aged 35 to 55 who had recovered from COVID-19.

The rearrangement joins TRBV7-2 to TRBJ2-2; 11 bases match TRBD2. The CDR3 has 17 residues. J gave up 3 bases and V 5 bases, and 8 bases lay outside the gene matches. Germline CDR1 reads SGHTA; CDR2 reads FQGNSA. CDR3 region: CASSPRLAGPYTGELFF. CDR3 bases: TGTGCCAGCAGCCCTCGACTAGCGGGACCCTACACCGGGGAGCTGTTTTTT.

Only a few counts were recorded for this clone. The CDR3 nucleotides are TGTGCCAGCAGCTTAAGGAGGGGCGACTATGGCTACACCTTC. Residues: CASSLRRGDYGYTF. The rearrangement joins TRBV11-1 to TRBJ1-2; maybe TRBD1 (5 bases). Trimming removed 2 bases at V and 3 bases at J, with 10 bases between. This CDR3 spans 14 amino acids. The germline V gene encodes CDR1 SGHAT and CDR2 FQDESV (reference sequence).

V usage is TRBV28 and J usage is TRBJ1-6; D gene uncertain. The germline V gene has CDR1 MDHEN and CDR2 SYDVKM. Trimming left V 1 base short and J 7 bases short, with 8 bases between. This CDR3 region has 14 residues. CDR3 residues: CASSLSPLNSPLHF. The DNA of the CDR3 is TGTGCCAGCAGTTTATCCCCCCTGAATTCACCCCTCCACTTT.

This rearrangement joins TRBV19 to TRBJ1-1; possibly TRBD1 for D (6 bases). This CDR3 region has 15 residues. Germline V gene lookup returns CDR1 LNHDA and CDR2 SQIVND (reference sequence). Trimming left V 6 bases short and J 5 bases short, with 19 bases between. CDR3 amino acids: CASSLIQGYVTEAFF. The CDR3 DNA reads TGTGCCAGTAGCCTAATACAGGGATATGTTACTGAAGCTTTCTTT.

This rearrangement joins TRBV6-5 to TRBJ1-5, with 7 bases that match TRBD1. Germline-derived CDR1 and CDR2 are MNHEY and SVGAGI. V dropped 6 bases and J dropped 5; count of bases not matched to a gene: 7. The length of the CDR3 is 14 residues. CDR3 DNA: TGTGCCAGCAGGGCCGGTCAGGGGGATCAGCCCCAGCATTTT. Translating it yields CASRAGQGDQPQHF.

This clone was seen a handful of times. CDR3 sequence (DNA): TGTGCCAGCAGGCCTAGGGAGGAGTCGTATGGCTACACCTTC. Its protein is CASRPREESYGYTF. The V and J genes are TRBV27 and TRBJ1-2; D gene ambiguous. Germline-derived CDR1 and CDR2 are MNHEY and SMNVEV (reference sequence). V lost 6 bases to trimming and J lost 5 bases, with 16 bases between them. This CDR3 region has 14 residues.

The chain links TRBV27 to TRBJ2-4; D may be TRBD2 (6 bases). Germline CDR1 is MNHEY and CDR2 is SMNVEV (reference sequence). The CDR3 consists of 15 residues. The V end was cut by 8 bases, the J end by 5 bases, with 19 bases between. This CDR3 is CASGRQLTSQNIQYF. DNA for the CDR3: TGTGCCAGCGGAAGACAGTTAACTAGCCAAAACATTCAGTACTTC.

This clone has a handful of counts. The chain links TRBV19 to TRBJ2-3, with D possibly TRBD1 on 6 matching bases. The V gene's germline CDR1 is LNHDA and CDR2 SQIVND (reference sequence). The V and J ends lost 5 bases and 1 base respectively, with 7 bases between them. The CDR3 extends over 13 amino acids. The CDR3 reads CASSSGGTDTQYF. As DNA, the CDR3 is TGTGCCAGTAGTTCAGGGGGCACAGATACGCAGTATTTT.

V gene TRBV10-2 combines with J gene TRBJ2-2; D remains unclear. The length of the CDR3 is 12 residues. V lost 2 bases and J lost 6, with 4 bases in between. CDR1 WSHSY and CDR2 SAAADI come from the germline V gene. The CDR3 nucleotides read TGCGCCAGCAGTGAGATCGCCGGGGAGCTGTTTTTT. This sequence encodes CASSEIAGELFF.

The rearrangement links TRBV7-2 to TRBJ2-7, with unresolved D. This CDR3 contains 14 residues. Per germline, CDR1 SGHTA and CDR2 FQGNSA. The ends were cut back, 8 bases at V and 4 bases at J, with 18 bases in the middle. The CDR3 DNA reads as TGTGCCAGCGGCGGATCCACCTTTCCATACGAGCAGTACGTC. It specifies CASGGSTFPYEQYV.

The chain joins TRBV11-2 to TRBJ2-3, with D possibly being TRBD2 (6 bases). Germline V gives CDR1 SGHAT, CDR2 FQNNGV. This CDR3 is 14 amino acids long. V dropped 5 bases and J dropped 0 bases, with 9 bases sitting between them. In nucleotides, the CDR3 is TGTGCCAGCAGCAAACTAGCAAGCACAGATACGCAGTATTTT. This translates into CASSKLASTDTQYF.

The chain joins TRBV28 to TRBJ1-1; D not certain. The V end was cut by 7 bases, the J end by 7 bases, with 19 bases between. The germline CDR1 and CDR2 sequences are MDHEN and SYDVKM. This CDR3 has 14 residues. CDR3 in amino acids: CASKLGSLGVEAFF. The CDR3 DNA follows: TGTGCCAGCAAACTCGGCTCCCTGGGCGTTGAAGCTTTCTTT.

The chain is built from TRBV13 and TRBJ1-1; perhaps TRBD1 as D (5 bases). Germline CDR1 reads PRHDT; CDR2 reads FYEKMQ (reference sequence). CDR3 length equals 13 residues. Trimming took off 4 bases at V and 10 bases at J, with 16 bases between the two ends. The DNA of the CDR3 is TGTGCCAGCAGCTCGGCGGGGGAAAGAGGAGCTTTCTTT. Amino acid sequence: CASSSAGERGAFF.

This chain connects TRBV18 to TRBJ2-3, with 14 bases aligning to TRBD2. The CDR3 is 17 residues long. Per germline, CDR1 KGHSH and CDR2 LQKENI. V trimming: 5 bases; J trimming: 0 bases; junction bases outside the gene matches: 4. DNA of the CDR3: TGTGCCAGCTCATCCCGACTAGCGGGAGGGAGCACAGATACGCAGTATTTT. The encoded protein is CASSSRLAGGSTDTQYF.

The sample holds many counts of this clone. The chain couples TRBV5-5 to TRBJ1-1; no clear D. The CDR3 contains 13 residues. In germline, CDR1 is SGHKS, CDR2 YYEKEE (reference sequence). Trimming removed 3 bases at V and 2 bases at J, with 8 bases between. For the CDR3, the DNA is TGTGCCAGCAGCTGGACTGTTAACACTGAAGCTTTCTTT. It specifies CASSWTVNTEAFF.

The chain has TRBV7-3 and TRBJ2-1; 11 nucleotides align to TRBD2. The CDR3 loop spans 17 amino acids. Germline CDR1 and CDR2: SGHTA and FQGTGA. V lost 3 bases to trimming and J lost 4 bases; unmatched junction nucleotides: 8. The CDR3 region has the DNA TGTGCCAGCAGCTTTATGGGACGGACTAGCGGGTACAATGAGCAGTTCTTC. This codes for CASSFMGRTSGYNEQFF.

The chain combines TRBV2 with TRBJ1-2; TRBD1 matches 7 bases. Germline V CDR1 and CDR2: SNHLY, FYNNEI. The CDR3 is 14 amino acids. The trim removed 6 bases at V and 2 bases at J, leaving 6 bases unmatched. The DNA for the CDR3 is TGTGCCAGCAGAGGACCGGGACAGAACTATGGCTACACCTTC. It is translated as CASRGPGQNYGYTF.

V usage is TRBV7-9 and J usage is TRBJ2-4; D is perhaps TRBD2 (6 bases). V lost 5 bases, J lost 8 bases, and 16 bases lay in between. Germline values: CDR1 SEHNR, CDR2 FQNEAQ (reference sequence). This CDR3 comprises 14 residues. CDR3 DNA sequence: TGTGCCAGCAGCCGGGCCTCCTCGGGGGACATTCAGTACTTC. Translating gives CASSRASSGDIQYF.

This rearrangement joins TRBV7-9 to TRBJ1-6; 7 nucleotides line up with TRBD1. The germline V gene has CDR1 SEHNR and CDR2 FQNEAQ (reference sequence). V trimming: 7 bases; J trimming: 9 bases; junction bases outside the gene matches: 6. The CDR3 contains 13 residues. CDR3: CASTGQAGSPLHF. CDR3 DNA: TGTGCCAGCACCGGACAGGCAGGTTCACCCCTCCACTTT.

The J gene is TRBJ2-1, the V gene TRBV4-2; D may be TRBD2 (6 bases). The ends were cut back, 0 bases at V and 4 bases at J, with 13 bases in the middle. The CDR3 is made up of 16 amino acids. The germline CDR1 and CDR2 sequences are LGHNA and YNFKEQ. In DNA, the CDR3 is TGTGCCAGCAGCCAAGAGACGGGGGTCGTATACAATGAGCAGTTCTTC. Its protein is CASSQETGVVYNEQFF.

The chain employs TRBV5-4 and TRBJ2-2; 12 nucleotides agree with TRBD2. The germline CDR1 and CDR2 sequences are SGHNT and YYREEE (reference sequence). V lost 3 bases to trimming and J lost 2 bases; unmatched junction nucleotides: 8. The CDR3 consists of 18 residues. CDR3 coding DNA: TGTGCCAGCAGCTCGAAGACTAGCGGGAGTGGAAACACCGGGGAGCTGTTTTTT. Residues: CASSSKTSGSGNTGELFF.

The chain has TRBV4-2 and TRBJ1-6, with D unresolved. V gave up 0 bases and J gave up 6 bases, with 6 bases separating them. From germline, CDR1 is LGHNA and CDR2 YNFKEQ. This CDR3 contains 14 residues. DNA of the CDR3: TGTGCCAGCAGCCAAGAAACAGTTAATTCACCCCTCCACTTT. Translating it yields CASSQETVNSPLHF.

The chain combines TRBV28 with TRBJ2-7; 13 positions agree with TRBD2. Germline CDR1 and CDR2: MDHEN and SYDVKM. J lost 2 bases, V lost 4 bases, and 14 bases had no gene match. The CDR3 is made up of 19 amino acids. DNA of the CDR3: TGTGCCAGCAGTTCTGGGGGACTAGCGGGAAAGCGGGTAACCTACGAGCAGTACTTC. Amino acids: CASSSGGLAGKRVTYEQYF. Supplemented by reference TRBV28 and TRBJ2-7, the full variable domain reads DVKVTQSSRYLVKRTGEKVFLECVQDMDHENMFWYRQDPGLGLRLIYFSYDVKMKEKGDIPEGYSVSREKKERFSLILESASTNQTSMYLCASSSGGLAGKRVTYEQYFGPGTRLTVT.

V gene TRBV4-2 combines with J gene TRBJ1-2; D unresolved. The V gene's germline CDR1 is LGHNA and CDR2 YNFKEQ. The CDR3 is 13 residues long. Trimming took 0 bases from V and 6 from J, leaving 8 bases between them. The CDR3 DNA follows: TGTGCCAGCAGCCAAGATAAGCAGGATGGCTACACCTTC. This sequence encodes CASSQDKQDGYTF.

This chain connects TRBV7-2 to TRBJ1-3; D is unresolved. Looked up from germline, CDR1 is SGHTA and CDR2 is FQGNSA. V lost 5 bases, J lost 8 bases, and 13 bases lay in between. CDR3 length: 13 residues. The CDR3 sequence: CASSPGIRDTIYF. As DNA, the CDR3 is TGTGCCAGCAGCCCGGGAATCAGAGACACCATATATTTT.

The gene calls are TRBV18 and TRBJ1-6; tentatively, D is TRBD1 (6 bases). This CDR3 has 15 amino acids. Germline assignment: CDR1 KGHSH and CDR2 LQKENI. V lost 0 bases, J lost 7 bases, and 10 bases lay in between. CDR3: CASSPPGQGNSPLHF. As DNA, the CDR3 is TGTGCCAGCTCACCACCGGGGCAGGGGAATTCACCCCTCCACTTT.

The V and J genes are TRBV6-5 and TRBJ2-7; D remains ambiguous. The V and J ends lost 2 bases and 3 bases respectively, with 11 bases between them. The CDR3 is 14 amino acids. Germline assignment: CDR1 MNHEY and CDR2 SVGAGI. CDR3: CASSYLGPNYEQYF. Here the CDR3 DNA reads TGTGCCAGCAGTTACCTGGGCCCTAACTACGAGCAGTACTTC.

J is TRBJ1-1 and V is TRBV7-2, with D maybe TRBD1 (6 bases). CDR3 size: 15 residues. The V end lost 1 base, the J end lost 8 bases, and 17 bases lay between the germline ends. Per the germline V gene, CDR1 is SGHTA and CDR2 is FQGNSA. The CDR3 region has the DNA TGTGCCAGCAGCTTAGACGGGACACCACCCCTGGAAGCTTTCTTT. Residues: CASSLDGTPPLEAFF.

V usage is TRBV5-1 and J usage is TRBJ2-2; 9 nucleotides agree with TRBD2. Trimming took 1 base from V and 3 from J; bases not matched to a gene: 1. CDR1 is SGHRS, CDR2 YFSETQ, per germline. This CDR3 has 15 residues. CDR3 bases: TGCGCCAGCAGCTTGAGACTAGCGGACACCGGGGAGCTGTTTTTT. Amino acids: CASSLRLADTGELFF.

This chain links TRBV5-6 with TRBJ2-2; the match to TRBD2 covers 13 bases. Germline CDR1 SGHDT, CDR2 YYEEEE. CDR3 length equals 17 residues. The V and J ends lost 4 bases and 0 bases, in that order; junction bases with no gene match: 3. CDR3 bases: TGTGCCAGCAGCCAGACTAGCGGGAGGACGAACACCGGGGAGCTGTTTTTT. It is translated as CASSQTSGRTNTGELFF.